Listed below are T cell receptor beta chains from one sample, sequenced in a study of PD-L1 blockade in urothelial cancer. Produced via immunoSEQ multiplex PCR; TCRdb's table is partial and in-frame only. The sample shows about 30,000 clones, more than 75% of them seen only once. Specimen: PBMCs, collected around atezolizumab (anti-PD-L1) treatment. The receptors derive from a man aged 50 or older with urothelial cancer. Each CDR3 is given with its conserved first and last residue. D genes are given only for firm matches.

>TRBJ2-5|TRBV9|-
CASSETQGGETQYF
TGTGCCAGCAGCGAGACTCAGGGGGGAGAGACCCAGTACTTC
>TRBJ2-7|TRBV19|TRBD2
CASTPRAGFGVEQYF
TGTGCCAGTACCCCTAGAGCGGGGTTTGGAGTCGAGCAGTACTTC
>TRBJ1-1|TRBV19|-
CASSRQASEAFF
TGTGCCAGTAGCCGACAGGCCTCTGAAGCTTTCTTT
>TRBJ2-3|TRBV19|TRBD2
CASSLQGLATDTQYF
TGTGCCAGTAGTCTCCAGGGACTAGCCACAGATACGCAGTATTTT
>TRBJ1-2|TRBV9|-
CASSAPQGLYGYTF
TGTGCCAGCAGCGCCCCCCAGGGCCTCTATGGCTACACCTTC
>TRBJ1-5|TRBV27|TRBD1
CASSPGTGGIQPQHF
TGTGCCAGCAGTCCAGGGACAGGGGGTATTCAGCCCCAGCATTTT
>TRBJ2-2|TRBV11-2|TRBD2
CASSLDLRGVTGELFF
TGTGCCAGCAGCTTAGATTTGCGGGGGGTCACCGGGGAGCTGTTTTTT
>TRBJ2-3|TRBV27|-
CASSLYRVGTDTQYF
TGTGCCAGCAGTTTGTACAGGGTGGGCACAGATACGCAGTATTTT
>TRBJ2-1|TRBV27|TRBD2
CASSSSRLAAYNEQFF
TGTGCCAGCAGTTCTTCACGACTAGCGGCTTACAATGAGCAGTTCTTC
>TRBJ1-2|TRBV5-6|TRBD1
CASSLAGQPANYGYTF
TGTGCCAGCAGCTTGGCGGGACAGCCAGCTAACTATGGCTACACCTTC
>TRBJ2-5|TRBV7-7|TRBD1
CASSLEGTAQETQYF
TGTGCTAGCAGCTTAGAGGGGACAGCCCAAGAGACCCAGTACTTC
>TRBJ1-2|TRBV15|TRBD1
CATSRGTGLWGYTF
TGTGCCACCAGCAGAGGGACAGGGCTATGGGGCTACACCTTC
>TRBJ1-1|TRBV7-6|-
CASSLTNINTEAFF
TGTGCCAGCAGCTTGACAAATATTAACACTGAAGCTTTCTTT